The sequence of this T cell receptor beta chain was determined in a study of blood T cell repertoires in COVID-19. Across the study: Acute and convalescent COVID-19 specimens originated in the United States, Italy and Spain. T cells, B-cell-depleted T cells, or PBMCs supplied cDNA or gDNA.

Per germline, CDR1 MNHEY and CDR2 SVGAGI. The length of the CDR3 is 15 residues. V dropped 2 bases and J dropped 1; count of bases not matched to a gene: 3. Comments on this clone: The same CDR3 is also encoded by other DNA sequences in this sample.

In the original analysis: Estimated nucleated cell counts came from reference gene primer amplification. The protocol was immunoSEQ multiplex PCR, while the TCRdb copy is restricted to in-frame clones and leaves out a portion. V and J calls and clone size are as listed in that table; D and trimming were resolved from the DNA. Of approximately 120,000 clones in the sample, about 82% are singletons; the top ten hold 5% to 6%. The sample taken for sequencing was peripheral blood. The clonotype originates from a human donor in a cohort sampled during active COVID-19. The rearrangement links TRBV6-5 to TRBJ2-7, with 9 nucleotides matching TRBD1. CDR3 DNA sequence: TGTGCCAGCAGTTACGGACAGGGGTCGTCCTACGAGCAGTACTTC. It is translated as CASSYGQGSSYEQYF.